The present TCR beta chain was sequenced within a study of T cells in Graves' hyperthyroidism and ophthalmopathy. Newly diagnosed patients aged 18 to 65 had hyperthyroidism of under 2 months' duration. Used for diagnoses were clinical symptoms, serum thyroxine and TRAb, thyroid ultrasound and orbital computed tomography. A sample of blood taken at first hyperthyroidism diagnosis preceded any ophthalmopathy symptoms. Germline CDR1 reads LGHDT; CDR2 reads YNNKEL (reference sequence). There are 12 residues in the CDR3. Trimming took off 1 base at V and 4 bases at J, with 5 bases between the two ends. In the case of this clonotype: The antigen remains undetermined.

Study results and caveats: Blood shared most expanded thyroid clonotypes above 0.001.

Amplification yielded TCR beta CDR3 regions, with RNA transcripts as the source. HTBI primers were the set used in a first-round RT-PCR of the TCR CDR3. Each CDR3 protein gets one entry after TCRdb re-called the multiplex PCR reads with MiXCR. The table has 270,000 or so distinct CDR3 sequences, 25% to 30% seen once; the top ten hold over 25%. The sample consisted of blood. The TCR was taken from a middle-aged man with Graves' hyperthyroidism that later progressed to Graves' ophthalmopathy. The V gene is TRBV3-1, the J gene TRBJ2-7; D not certain. The CDR3 DNA follows: TGTGCCAGCAGCCAAGTGAATTACGAGCAGTACTTC. Translation: CASSQVNYEQYF.